These 20 T cell receptor beta chains share one sample of origin, sequenced in a study of response to subunit inactivated influenza vaccine. MiXCR, applied by TCRdb to the RT-PCR reads, yields one record per CDR3 protein. Of some 200,000 distinct CDR3 sequences listed, approximately 12% are singletons. These records were also assigned to another study, of T cells expressing NK-cell markers. That work states: Template switching by 5'RACE with UMIs generated the TCR beta cDNA.

The sequencing used CD8+ T cells sorted from PBMCs, collected approximately 12 days after vaccination. The source of these receptors is a man in his fifties who received an inactivated influenza vaccine.

This clonotype was counted ten times or more. The chain's CDR3 is CASSQGMAGQYYGYTF. The CDR3 region has the DNA TGTGCCAGCAGCCAAGGGATGGCCGGACAGTACTATGGCTACACCTTC. The chain is built from TRBV3-1 and TRBJ1-2, with D tentatively TRBD1 (6 bases). Deletions cut 1 base from V and 3 bases from J, with 15 bases between. Per germline, CDR1 LGHDT and CDR2 YNNKEL (reference sequence). CDR3 length: 16 amino acids.

The table lists this clonotype with many counts. V and J are TRBV24-1 and TRBJ1-5, with D hard to call. Germline-derived CDR1 and CDR2 are KGHDR and SFDVKD. CDR3 length equals 17 residues. The V end was cut by 2 bases, the J end by 2 bases, with 15 bases between. The CDR3 protein is CATSDSRAGGGNQPQHF. For the CDR3, the DNA is TGTGCCACCAGTGATTCCCGTGCGGGTGGGGGCAATCAGCCCCAGCATTTT.

This clonotype has only a few counts. The rearrangement joins TRBV5-4 to TRBJ1-1; 7 positions agree with TRBD1. The CDR3 is made up of 13 amino acids. The trim removed 5 bases at V and 8 bases at J, leaving 9 bases unmatched. The V gene's germline CDR1 is SGHNT and CDR2 YYREEE (reference sequence). The CDR3 protein is CASSLIQGTEAFF. The CDR3 DNA reads as TGTGCCAGCAGTCTTATACAGGGGACCGAAGCTTTCTTT.

This rearrangement joins TRBV4-1 to TRBJ1-2; 7 nucleotides agree with TRBD1. V was clipped by 1 base and J by 8 bases; unmatched bases: 4. Germline assignment: CDR1 MGHRA and CDR2 YSYEKL. This CDR3 has 13 residues. CDR3 residues: CASSQGGTAGYTF. In DNA, the CDR3 is TGCGCCAGCAGCCAAGGGGGGACAGCCGGCTACACCTTC.

The chain combines TRBV6-5 with TRBJ2-5, with a possible D match to TRBD1 (6 bases). CDR3 length equals 18 residues. Germline-derived CDR1 and CDR2 are MNHEY and SVGAGI. Trimming took off 6 bases at V and 0 bases at J, with 23 bases between the two ends. CDR3 DNA sequence: TGTGCCAGCAGCTACCAGGAGACGCGGTGGGGGCACCAAGAGACCCAGTACTTC. The encoded protein is CASSYQETRWGHQETQYF.

V and J are TRBV4-3 and TRBJ2-3; the match to TRBD2 covers 10 bases. CDR3 length equals 17 residues. The germline gives CDR1 LGHNA, CDR2 YSLEER. V lost 0 bases, J lost 4 bases, and 7 bases stayed unmatched. The CDR3 coding sequence is TGCGCCAGCAGCCAAGAGCTAGCGGGAGATCGTCCAGATACGCAGTATTTT. This codes for CASSQELAGDRPDTQYF.

In this sample, this clonotype turned up a few times. The CDR3 coding sequence is TGTGCCAGCAGCGGGTGGGCCACTGAAGCTTTCTTT. It specifies CASSGWATEAFF. The J gene is TRBJ1-1, the V gene TRBV7-9, with D hard to call. CDR1 SEHNR and CDR2 FQNEAQ come from the germline V gene (reference sequence). V gave up 5 bases and J gave up 4 bases, with 8 bases separating them. This CDR3 contains 12 residues.

The V call is TRBV14, the J call TRBJ2-7, with 8 nucleotides matching TRBD1. CDR1 SGHDN and CDR2 FVKESK come from the germline V gene. This CDR3 contains 14 residues. V lost 4 bases, J lost 3 bases, and 5 bases stayed unmatched. This CDR3 is CASSPRDRYYEQYF. The CDR3 DNA sequence: TGTGCCAGCAGCCCTCGGGACAGGTACTACGAGCAGTACTTC.

This clonotype was observed many times. The chain employs TRBV29-1 and TRBJ2-7, with D unresolved. There are 15 residues in the CDR3. V lost 1 base, J lost 4 bases, and 17 bases lay in between. Germline lookup yields CDR1 SQVTM and CDR2 ANQGSEA. The CDR3 nucleotides read TGCAGCGTTGAAGCCCCGCGGCAAGGCGGATACGAGCAGTACTTC. It yields the protein CSVEAPRQGGYEQYF.

This chain links TRBV5-1 with TRBJ2-7, with TRBD1 identical over 10 bases. With V trimmed by 4 bases and J by 5 bases, 3 bases remained unmatched. CDR3 length equals 13 residues. Germline CDR1 and CDR2: SGHRS and YFSETQ. The DNA for the CDR3 is TGCGCCAGCAGCGAGGGACAGGGGAACGAGCAGTACTTC. Translated: CASSEGQGNEQYF.

This clonotype has only a few counts. The rearrangement uses TRBV7-6 and TRBJ2-2; possibly TRBD1 for D (5 bases). V was trimmed by 4 bases and J by 6 bases, leaving 12 bases between them. The CDR3 has 14 residues. In germline, CDR1 is SGHVS, CDR2 FNYEAQ. CDR3 amino acids: CASSYSQGAGELFF. Here the CDR3 DNA reads TGTGCCAGCAGCTACAGCCAGGGTGCCGGGGAGCTGTTTTTT.

In its sample, this clonotype was seen a few times. The CDR3 DNA reads as TGTGCCAGCAGCCAAGACCGCAATAGCAATCAGCCCCAGCATTTT. Translation gives CASSQDRNSNQPQHF. The chain joins TRBV3-1 to TRBJ1-5, with D hard to call. This CDR3 has 15 amino acids. The V and J ends lost 0 bases and 0 bases respectively, with 6 bases between them. Germline assignment: CDR1 LGHDT and CDR2 YNNKEL (reference sequence).

This clonotype has just a few counts. The chain employs TRBV6-1 and TRBJ2-3, with D perhaps matching TRBD2 (5 bases). From germline, CDR1 is MNHNS and CDR2 SASEGT. Trimming removed 5 bases from V and 6 bases from J, with 30 bases in between. The length of the CDR3 is 19 residues. The DNA of the CDR3 is TGTGCCAGCAGTCGAAACAATTACTACACGGAGGTGGCTGGGGATACGCAGTATTTT. This sequence encodes CASSRNNYYTEVAGDTQYF.

As to this clonotype: One end of the junction does not line up with germline, which may come from a read error. This chain connects TRBV5-6 to TRBJ2-7; 8 bases line up with TRBD1. CDR1 SGHDT and CDR2 YYEEEE come from the germline V gene. CDR3 length: 11 residues. The CDR3 loop is CASSSPGQENF. Written as DNA, the CDR3 is TGTGCCAGCAGCTCTCCGGGACAGGAGAACTTC. Full variable domain (rest looked up from reference TRBV5-6 and TRBJ2-7): DAGVTQSPTHLIKTRGQQVTLRCSPKSGHDTVSWYQQALGQGPQFIFQYYEEEERQRGNFPDRFSGHQFPNYSSELNVNALLLGDSALYLCASSSPGQENFGPGTRLTVT.

Regarding this clonotype: A much larger clone differs from this one at a single base, so this may be a read error. V and J are TRBV6-2 or TRBV6-3 and TRBJ2-2; D unclear. The CDR3 length is 11 residues. Germline V lookup: CDR1 MNHEY, CDR2 SVGEGT. Trimming pared 5 bases from V and 6 bases from J, leaving 4 bases between. The CDR3 loop reads CASSTSGELFF. CDR3 bases: TGTGCCAGCAGTACCTCCGGGGAGCTGTTTTTT.

The chain is built from TRBV28 and TRBJ2-5, with 11 bases identical to TRBD2. Germline V gene data show CDR1 as MDHEN and CDR2 as SYDVKM. The CDR3 extends over 15 amino acids. V was clipped by 6 bases and J by 0 bases; unmatched bases: 3. The CDR3, as DNA: TGTGCCAGCAGGATAGCGGGGGGGTACCAAGAGACCCAGTACTTC. It codes for CASRIAGGYQETQYF.

Only a few counts were recorded for this clonotype. The chain employs TRBV18 and TRBJ2-6, with D possibly TRBD1 on 6 matching bases. Deletions cut 8 bases from V and 3 bases from J, with 14 bases between. The CDR3 is 15 residues long. The germline V gene encodes CDR1 KGHSH and CDR2 LQKENI. In DNA form, the CDR3 reads TGTGCCAGCACACGACAGGAACGTGGGGCCAACGTCCTGACTTTC. This encodes CASTRQERGANVLTF.

This clonotype was found many times. The J gene is TRBJ1-1, the V gene TRBV5-1; maybe TRBD1 (6 bases). CDR1 and CDR2 (germline): SGHRS, YFSETQ. The ends were cut back, 0 bases at V and 1 base at J, with 10 bases in the middle. This CDR3 is built from 15 residues. The CDR3 reads CASSLEGGGNTEAFF. CDR3 bases: TGCGCCAGCAGCTTGGAGGGGGGAGGGAACACTGAAGCTTTCTTT.

This chain uses TRBV12-3 or TRBV12-4 with TRBJ2-1; 9 bases align to TRBD1. The CDR3 totals 20 residues. Trimming removed 6 bases from V and 8 bases from J; junction bases left unmatched: 26. In DNA form, the CDR3 reads TGTGCCAGCAGCTCATATCCGGGACAGGGCAGCGTCACATCCATCTATGAGCAGTTCTTC. It specifies CASSSYPGQGSVTSIYEQFF.

J is TRBJ2-1 and V is TRBV6-5; D may be TRBD1 or TRBD2 (6 bases each). Germline V CDR1 and CDR2: MNHEY, SVGAGI. V was pared by 7 bases and J by 10 bases, with 11 bases between. CDR3 length: 11 residues. Here the CDR3 DNA reads TGTGCCAGCACCCACGGGGGCGAGCAGTTCTTC. Its protein product is CASTHGGEQFF.